These 20 T cell receptor beta chains were all obtained from the same sample, sequenced in a study of memory CD4+ T cells and cytomegalovirus serostatus. Method: immunoSEQ multiplex PCR; TCRdb's copy keeps in-frame clones and lacks some. There are more than 55,000 clones in the sample; approximately 78% occur only once, and roughly 0.9% lies in the top ten. The sort gate was single viable CD3+CD4+CD8-CD45RO+ cells for memory CD4+ T cells. Material: memory CD4+ T cells from blood. The receptors derive from an adult in good health and CMV-seronegative.

In this sample, this clone turned up a few times. This chain connects TRBV29-1 to TRBJ2-3; D is possibly TRBD2 (5 bases). CDR1 and CDR2 (germline): SQVTM, ANQGSEA. Trimming stripped 4 bases from V and 7 bases from J, with 21 bases between. This CDR3 has 15 residues. Written as DNA, the CDR3 is TGCAGCGTTGGGGGAGACGCGGGCTCCGGAAATACGCAGTATTTT. This translates into CSVGGDAGSGNTQYF.

The rearrangement links TRBV4-1 to TRBJ1-5; no reliable D call. V shed 0 bases and J shed 7 bases, with 13 bases lying between them. Per the germline V gene, CDR1 is MGHRA and CDR2 is YSYEKL. The CDR3 length is 15 residues. The CDR3 DNA is TGCGCCAGCAGCCAAGATATTCCGGGGATGCAGCCCCAGCATTTT. Translating gives CASSQDIPGMQPQHF.

V and J are TRBV7-9 and TRBJ1-3; 9 bases match TRBD1. CDR1 and CDR2 (germline): SEHNR, FQNEAQ (reference sequence). This CDR3 spans 16 amino acids. V lost 4 bases, J lost 4 bases, and 8 bases stayed unmatched. The CDR3 nucleotides are TGTGCCAGCAGCTCCGGATATGGGACAGGGGGAAACACCATATATTTT. This sequence encodes CASSSGYGTGGNTIYF. The variable domain in full, completed from reference TRBV7-9 and TRBJ1-3, reads DTGVSQNPRHKITKRGQNVTFRCDPISEHNRLYWYRQTLGQGPEFLTYFQNEAQLEKSRLLSDRFSAERPKGSFSTLEIQRTEQGDSAMYLCASSSGYGTGGNTIYFGEGSWLTVV.

V and J are TRBV9 and TRBJ2-3; TRBD2 matches 8 bases. Germline CDR1 is SGDLS and CDR2 is YYNGEE. This CDR3 spans 15 amino acids. After removal of 4 bases from V and 3 bases from J, the junction contained 7 bases not matched to a gene. The CDR3 bases are TGTGCCAGCAGCTCTGGTAGCGGGACAACAGATACGCAGTATTTT. Amino acid sequence: CASSSGSGTTDTQYF.

The chain couples TRBV14 to TRBJ1-6; D is uncertain. The ends were cut back, 4 bases at V and 7 bases at J, with 11 bases in the middle. Germline values: CDR1 SGHDN, CDR2 FVKESK. The CDR3 has 14 amino acids. The CDR3 here is CASSPVGWNSPLHF. CDR3 coding DNA: TGTGCCAGCAGCCCCGTAGGCTGGAATTCACCCCTCCACTTT. Using reference TRBV14 and TRBJ1-6 for the parts outside the CDR3, the full variable domain is EAGVTQFPSHSVIEKGQTVTLRCDPISGHDNLYWYRRVMGKEIKFLLHFVKESKQDESGMPNNRFLAERTGGTYSTLKVQPAELEDSGVYFCASSPVGWNSPLHFGNGTRLTVT.

The V call is TRBV4-1, the J call TRBJ1-5, with 7 bases matching TRBD1. The CDR3 is 16 amino acids. Germline CDR1 is MGHRA and CDR2 is YSYEKL. After removal of 1 base from V and 3 bases from J, the junction contained 6 bases not matched to a gene. The CDR3 is CASSQGGQDYNQPQHF. In DNA form, the CDR3 reads TGCGCCAGCAGCCAAGGAGGACAGGATTACAATCAGCCCCAGCATTTT.

J is TRBJ2-7 and V is TRBV27; the D gene could be TRBD1 or TRBD2 (5 bases each). The CDR3 extends over 13 amino acids. The V gene lost 6 bases and the J gene lost 5 bases, with 14 bases spanning the gap. The germline gives CDR1 MNHEY, CDR2 SMNVEV (reference sequence). The CDR3, as DNA: TGTGCCAGCAGCGAAAAACGGGGCAACGAGCAGTACTTC. Translation: CASSEKRGNEQYF.

This clone was counted a few times. The chain combines TRBV25-1 with TRBJ2-1; D is tentatively TRBD1 or TRBD2 (5 bases each). The CDR3 has 14 amino acids. Germline V gives CDR1 MGHDK, CDR2 SYGVNS. Trimming took 6 bases from V and 5 from J, leaving 14 bases between them. The CDR3, as DNA: TGTGCCAGCAGCGGGACGTCGCTCAACAATGAGCAGTTCTTC. It is translated as CASSGTSLNNEQFF.

The J gene is TRBJ1-5, the V gene TRBV19, with 7 positions matching TRBD1. CDR3 length: 14 residues. Germline V gene data show CDR1 as LNHDA and CDR2 as SQIVND (reference sequence). With V trimmed by 6 bases and J by 4 bases, 6 bases remained unmatched. This CDR3 reads CASRGQGGNQPQHF. DNA of the CDR3: TGTGCCAGTAGAGGCCAGGGGGGAAATCAGCCCCAGCATTTT.

The V call is TRBV20-1, the J call TRBJ2-3; D unresolved. The V end was cut by 6 bases, the J end by 2 bases, with 6 bases between. The CDR3 runs to 11 residues. Per the germline V gene, CDR1 is DFQATT and CDR2 is SNEGSKA (reference sequence). The CDR3 nucleotides read TGCAGTGCAGGCGCCACAGATACGCAGTATTTT. Translated: CSAGATDTQYF.

This sequence joins TRBV27 and TRBJ1-2; D uncertain. This CDR3 contains 12 residues. In germline, CDR1 is MNHEY, CDR2 SMNVEV (reference sequence). V lost 3 bases, J lost 8 bases, and 10 bases lay in between. The CDR3 reads CASSFLERGYTF. The CDR3 nucleotides read TGTGCCAGCAGTTTCCTGGAGCGCGGCTACACCTTC.

The chain uses TRBV27 and TRBJ2-2; TRBD1 matches 7 bases. Germline V gene sequence: CDR1 MNHEY, CDR2 SMNVEV (reference sequence). The trim removed 7 bases at V and 7 bases at J, leaving 15 bases unmatched. The CDR3 loop spans 16 amino acids. The CDR3 reads CASTSGIGGWGGELFF. CDR3 DNA: TGTGCCAGCACCTCCGGGATAGGGGGCTGGGGCGGGGAGCTGTTTTTT.

The J gene is TRBJ2-5, the V gene TRBV7-2, with 9 bases aligning to TRBD2. This CDR3 spans 16 amino acids. Trimming cost V 5 bases and J 2 bases; bases outside gene matches: 9. Germline lookup yields CDR1 SGHTA and CDR2 FQGNSA. CDR3: CASSPGTSKSQETQYF. In DNA form, the CDR3 reads TGTGCCAGCAGCCCGGGGACTAGCAAGTCACAAGAGACCCAGTACTTC.

This clone has only a few counts. The chain recombines TRBV6-1 with TRBJ2-7, with no clear D. From germline, CDR1 is MNHNS and CDR2 SASEGT. V gave up 6 bases and J gave up 6 bases, with 21 bases separating them. The CDR3 has 15 amino acids. For the CDR3, the DNA is TGTGCCAGCAGATGGAACCCGGTCTTCGCCTCCGAGCAGTACTTC. Translated, it gives CASRWNPVFASEQYF.

There are a few counts of this clone. The chain carries TRBV10-1 and TRBJ2-7, with D maybe TRBD2 (6 bases). CDR3 length equals 14 residues. The ends were cut back, 0 bases at V and 5 bases at J, with 11 bases in the middle. CDR1 is WNHNN, CDR2 SYGVQD, per germline (reference sequence). CDR3 loop: CASSESGGFHEQYF. CDR3 sequence (DNA): TGCGCCAGCAGTGAGTCAGGAGGGTTCCACGAGCAGTACTTC.

In the case of this clone: The identical CDR3 is also encoded by other nucleotide sequences in the sample. The chain recombines TRBV6-5 with TRBJ1-1, with D maybe TRBD1 (5 bases). The germline V gene encodes CDR1 MNHEY and CDR2 SVGAGI. Between the trimmed V and J ends, which lost 0 bases and 3 bases, there was a span of 8 bases. The CDR3 is 14 residues long. The CDR3 loop reads CASSYSRGDTEAFF. CDR3 DNA: TGTGCCAGCAGTTACTCACGGGGGGACACTGAAGCTTTCTTT.

The sample holds a few counts of this clone. The chain carries TRBV5-1 and TRBJ2-7; 13 bases map to TRBD2. The CDR3 covers 15 residues. Germline V gene lookup returns CDR1 SGHRS and CDR2 YFSETQ. The V and J ends lost 4 bases and 4 bases, in that order; junction bases with no gene match: 5. CDR3 coding DNA: TGCGCCAGCAGCCGTAGGACTAGCGGGAGTTACGAGCAGTACTTC. Encoded protein: CASSRRTSGSYEQYF.

The V gene is TRBV11-2, the J gene TRBJ1-1; no reliable D call. The CDR3 is 12 residues long. Germline values: CDR1 SGHAT, CDR2 FQNNGV. V shed 0 bases and J shed 7 bases, with 6 bases lying between them. The CDR3 reads CASSLDRVEAFF. CDR3 bases: TGTGCCAGCAGCTTAGATCGGGTTGAAGCTTTCTTT. Using reference TRBV11-2 and TRBJ1-1 for the parts outside the CDR3, the full variable domain is EAGVAQSPRYKIIEKRQSVAFWCNPISGHATLYWYQQILGQGPKLLIQFQNNGVVDDSQLPKDRFSAERLKGVDSTLKIQPAKLEDSAVYLCASSLDRVEAFFGQGTRLTVV.

This chain joins TRBV7-9 and TRBJ2-1; 7 bases line up with TRBD2. The V gene's germline CDR1 is SEHNR and CDR2 FQNEAQ (reference sequence). With 6 bases clipped from V and 0 bases from J, the junction kept 11 bases outside the gene matches. This CDR3 contains 17 residues. The chain's CDR3 is CASRGSGSLLSYNEQFF. Written as DNA, the CDR3 is TGTGCCAGCAGAGGTAGCGGGTCCTTACTCTCCTACAATGAGCAGTTCTTC.

The chain links TRBV2 to TRBJ2-3, with 14 bases identical to TRBD2. After removal of 7 bases from V and 2 bases from J, the junction contained 5 bases not matched to a gene. The CDR3 sequence is 16 residues long. The germline gives CDR1 SNHLY, CDR2 FYNNEI. The CDR3 is CASIRTSGGLTDTQYF. The CDR3 bases are TGTGCCAGCATACGGACTAGCGGGGGGCTCACAGATACGCAGTATTTT.